This T cell receptor (beta chain) stems from a study of blood T cell repertoires in COVID-19. Generated by immunoSEQ multiplex PCR, the TCRdb table keeps only in-frame clones and is missing some. This sample yields 200,000 or so clones, of which 84% are seen a single time; 5% to 6.5% belongs to the top ten. This CDR3 contains 13 residues. Trimming took off 6 bases at V and 1 base at J, with 8 bases between the two ends. Per germline, CDR1 KGHDR and CDR2 SFDVKD. The sample taken for sequencing was peripheral blood. The rearrangement joins TRBV24-1 to TRBJ1-1; unclear D gene. The clonotype was recovered from an older woman with active or convalescent COVID-19. CDR3 sequence (DNA): TGTGCCACCAGTTTCAGTTGGAACACTGAAGCTTTCTTT. This encodes CATSFSWNTEAFF.